This T cell receptor (beta chain) was obtained from a study of breast tumors, draining lymph nodes, adjacent tissues. Study findings and constraints: Tumors had less TCR diversity than lymph nodes, more than nontumor tissue.

One entry per CDR3 protein, called by TCRdb with MiXCR from the multiplex PCR reads. Of 200,000 to 300,000 distinct CDR3 sequences listed, 30% to 35% are singletons. CDR1 and CDR2 (germline): SQVTM, ANQGSEA. The CDR3 is 8 amino acids long, termini counted. Samples came from axillary lymph nodes draining the breast cancer. A word on this clonotype: What it recognizes is unknown. Given the absence of the conserved phenylalanine or tryptophan at the CDR3 end, a read error is likely. It is unclear where the CDR3 begins or ends on the DNA, so no DNA is shown, and the CDR3 is as TCRdb lists it.

The chain has TRBV29-1 and TRBJ1-3; TRBD1 is the table's D call, not checked against the DNA. This receptor was obtained from a female donor with breast cancer. Some clones in this sample may be carry-over from other donors' samples. Sequencing was performed on axillary lymph node tissue. CDR3 sequence reads: CSGKRQDI.